The 26 T cell receptor beta chains in this list originate from one sample, sequenced in a study of spatial heterogeneity in lung cancer. TCRdb called the 5' RACE reads again in MiXCR, with one record for every CDR3 protein. The profile shows about 1,000 distinct CDR3 sequences, over 3.5% of them singletons. Study-wide points: For expanded intratumoral alpha and beta TCRs, counts tracked tumor mutation counts.

The time point is: sample taken at primary tumor resection. These receptors have no identified antigens. Sequencing used lung tumor tissue, obtained at surgery. These receptors came from a male donor with early-stage non-small cell lung cancer.

This clonotype is large (0.1 to 1%) within its sample. The genes are TRBV6-2 or TRBV6-3 and TRBJ1-5; weak D call: TRBD1 (5 bases). Germline CDR1 and CDR2: MNHEY and SVGEGT. CDR3 size: 15 residues. V dropped 7 bases and J dropped 2 bases, with 15 bases sitting between them. The CDR3 DNA is TGTGCCAGCAAACCTGTGGGCAGGGGCAATCAGCCCCAGCATTTT. It encodes CASKPVGRGNQPQHF.

This clonotype counts as large. CDR3 sequence reads: CASSLVPLAAVYNEQFF. In DNA, the CDR3 is TGTGCCAGCAGCTTAGTGCCCTTAGCGGCTGTGTACAATGAGCAGTTCTTC. The chain joins TRBV7-2 to TRBJ2-1; D is perhaps TRBD2 (6 bases). V was clipped by 1 base and J by 4 bases, with 17 bases between them. The CDR3 loop spans 17 amino acids. Germline V gene sequence: CDR1 SGHTA, CDR2 FQGNSA.

By sample fraction, this clonotype is medium-sized. The chain has TRBV5-1 and TRBJ2-5; D is ambiguous. The CDR3 covers 14 residues. Trimming shortened V by 5 bases and J by 2 bases, and 13 bases separated the two germline ends. Germline CDR1 SGHRS, CDR2 YFSETQ. In DNA form, the CDR3 reads TGCGCCAGCAGATCGACAAGTTCACAAGAGACCCAGTACTTC. This translates into CASRSTSSQETQYF.

This clonotype is medium-sized (0.01 to 0.1%) by share. The chain joins TRBV12-3 or TRBV12-4 to TRBJ2-5; 11 bases map to TRBD2. V dropped 5 bases and J dropped 2; count of bases not matched to a gene: 4. CDR3 length equals 15 residues. DNA of the CDR3: TGTGCCAGCAGTCTCCGACTAGCGGGGCAAGAGACCCAGTACTTC. Translating gives CASSLRLAGQETQYF.

CDR3 sequence: CASSRRGLAGPEGVKNIQYF. CDR3 nucleotide sequence: TGTGCCAGCAGCCGACGGGGACTAGCGGGACCCGAGGGAGTCAAAAACATTCAGTACTTC. V and J are TRBV4-2 and TRBJ2-4, with 13 positions matching TRBD2. The V gene's germline CDR1 is LGHNA and CDR2 YNFKEQ. The CDR3 extends over 20 amino acids. Trimming removed 4 bases from V and 3 bases from J; junction bases left unmatched: 15.

There are many counts of this clonotype. The genes are TRBV30 and TRBJ2-1, with D perhaps assigned TRBD1 or TRBD2 (7 bases each). V was trimmed by 8 bases and J by 4 bases, leaving 21 bases between them. The length of the CDR3 is 15 residues. In germline, CDR1 is GTSNPN, CDR2 SVGIG (reference sequence). The CDR3 spells CAPGRGQGGYNEQFF. The CDR3 region has the DNA TGTGCCCCAGGGAGAGGGCAGGGGGGGTACAATGAGCAGTTCTTC.

This clonotype appeared many times. J is TRBJ2-7 and V is TRBV9; maybe TRBD1 (6 bases). The CDR3 totals 12 residues. The germline gives CDR1 SGDLS, CDR2 YYNGEE. Trimming took 4 bases from V and 3 from J, leaving 8 bases between them. CDR3: CASSPQGYEQYF. Here the CDR3 DNA reads TGTGCCAGCAGCCCACAGGGCTACGAGCAGTACTTC.

This clonotype is medium-sized within its sample. The V call is TRBV14, the J call TRBJ2-7; D perhaps matches TRBD1 (6 bases). With 1 base removed from V and 6 bases from J, the gap between germline ends came to 16 bases. Germline-derived CDR1 and CDR2 are SGHDN and FVKESK. The CDR3 has 15 amino acids. The CDR3 spells CASSQVRTAYGEQYV. In nucleotides, the CDR3 is TGTGCCAGCAGCCAAGTTAGGACAGCCTATGGCGAGCAGTACGTC.

This clonotype is deemed medium-sized (0.01 to 0.1%). This chain uses TRBV10-3 with TRBJ1-5, with D unclear. The germline V and J ends were trimmed by 7 bases and 4 bases, with 11 bases remaining between them. The CDR3 has 13 residues. CDR1 is ENHRY and CDR2 is SYGVKD in the germline V gene. CDR3 sequence: CAITGSENQPQHF. In nucleotides, the CDR3 is TGTGCCATCACGGGCAGCGAAAATCAGCCCCAGCATTTT.

By its share, this clonotype is medium-sized. The rearrangement links TRBV7-2 to TRBJ1-2; 7 bases are a match to TRBD1. V dropped 1 base and J dropped 0; count of bases not matched to a gene: 5. CDR3 length equals 16 residues. CDR1 and CDR2 from the germline V gene are SGHTA and FQGNSA. The CDR3 bases are TGTGCCAGCAGCTTAGGACAGGGCCGAGCTAACTATGGCTACACCTTC. Its translation: CASSLGQGRANYGYTF. Complete variable domain (other parts from reference TRBV7-2 and TRBJ1-2): GAGVSQSPSNKVTEKGKDVELRCDPISGHTALYWYRQSLGQGLEFLIYFQGNSAPDKSGLPSDRFSAERTGGSVSTLTIQRTQQEDSAVYLCASSLGQGRANYGYTFGSGTRLTVV.

This clonotype was seen more than once but under ten times. The V gene is TRBV5-4, the J gene TRBJ1-2; TRBD1 matches 11 bases. The V gene's germline CDR1 is SGHNT and CDR2 YYREEE (reference sequence). After removal of 3 bases from V and 4 bases from J, the junction contained 8 bases not matched to a gene. This CDR3 is 16 amino acids long. The CDR3 spells CASSSPGQGDPYGYTF. The CDR3, as DNA: TGTGCCAGCAGCTCACCGGGACAGGGGGATCCCTATGGCTACACCTTC.

By frequency in the sample, this clonotype is medium-sized. The chain joins TRBV7-2 to TRBJ2-3; possible D gene TRBD1, 6 bases. The germline V and J ends were trimmed by 5 bases and 3 bases, with 21 bases remaining between them. The CDR3 is made up of 17 amino acids. The germline V gene encodes CDR1 SGHTA and CDR2 FQGNSA. CDR3 DNA: TGTGCCAGCAGCCCAGGGTTGTCCCAGGGGATTACAGATACGCAGTATTTT. Translation: CASSPGLSQGITDTQYF.

In this sample, this clonotype is medium-sized. The chain carries TRBV6-6 and TRBJ1-2, with D unresolved. Per the germline V gene, CDR1 is MNHNY and CDR2 is SVGAGI (reference sequence). There are 15 residues in the CDR3. V lost 4 bases, J lost 3 bases, and 15 bases lay in between. The CDR3 DNA reads TGTGCCAGCAGTTCCACATCAGGTTCCCACTATGGCTACACCTTC. Protein product: CASSSTSGSHYGYTF.

By proportion, this clonotype is medium-sized. The chain's CDR3 is CASSSDRGAGGEQYF. The CDR3 region has the DNA TGTGCCAGCTCCTCCGACAGGGGGGCCGGGGGCGAGCAGTACTTC. The J gene is TRBJ2-7, the V gene TRBV18, with 9 bases that match TRBD1. The V and J ends lost 6 bases and 6 bases, in that order; junction bases with no gene match: 12. The germline V gene has CDR1 KGHSH and CDR2 LQKENI. The CDR3 is 15 residues long.

Within the sample, this clonotype is medium-sized (0.01 to 0.1%). V usage is TRBV27 and J usage is TRBJ2-7, with no clear D. V lost 8 bases and J 6 bases, leaving 17 bases between the germline ends. This CDR3 contains 13 residues. Germline CDR1 is MNHEY and CDR2 is SMNVEV (reference sequence). CDR3 nucleotides: TGTGCCAGCGGCCTTAGTTCTTCCCTCGAGCAGTACGTC. Protein product: CASGLSSSLEQYV.

This clonotype was detected ten times or more. The genes are TRBV27 and TRBJ2-1, with TRBD2 identical over 9 bases. This CDR3 has 15 amino acids. Per the germline V gene, CDR1 is MNHEY and CDR2 is SMNVEV (reference sequence). The J segment lost 7 bases and the V segment lost 5 bases, leaving 9 bases of the junction unmatched. This CDR3 reads CASSLTSGYWNEQFF. The CDR3 DNA follows: TGTGCCAGCAGTCTAACTAGCGGGTATTGGAATGAGCAGTTCTTC.

This clonotype is labeled medium-sized. The chain is built from TRBV6-1 and TRBJ1-2; 12 nucleotides match TRBD1. Trimming took 7 bases from V and 8 from J; bases not matched to a gene: 8. The germline V gene encodes CDR1 MNHNS and CDR2 SASEGT. The CDR3 length is 14 residues. For the CDR3, the DNA is TGTGCCAGCATGAGGGACAGGGGGCAAGGCGGCTACACCTTC. Its protein is CASMRDRGQGGYTF.

This clonotype is medium-sized (0.01 to 0.1%). The gene calls are TRBV12-3 or TRBV12-4 and TRBJ2-5; 9 bases line up with TRBD1. Trimming removed 6 bases from V and 5 bases from J; junction bases left unmatched: 7. CDR3 length: 14 residues. This chain's CDR3 is CASSHGTGPETQYF. CDR3 DNA sequence: TGTGCCAGCAGCCACGGGACAGGGCCGGAGACCCAGTACTTC.

Sample share makes this clonotype medium-sized (0.01 to 0.1%). This chain's CDR3 is CSARAPGLAYTGELFF. The CDR3 coding sequence is TGCAGTGCTAGGGCTCCGGGACTAGCGTACACCGGGGAGCTGTTTTTT. The gene calls are TRBV20-1 and TRBJ2-2, with 10 bases lining up with TRBD2. The CDR3 is 16 amino acids. V lost 3 bases to trimming and J lost 3 bases; unmatched junction nucleotides: 7. The germline CDR1 and CDR2 sequences are DFQATT and SNEGSKA (reference sequence).

The chain employs TRBV6-5 and TRBJ1-5, with D possibly TRBD1 on 5 matching bases. CDR1 and CDR2 from the germline V gene are MNHEY and SVGAGI. With 8 bases removed from V and 2 bases from J, the gap between germline ends came to 7 bases. This CDR3 is 12 amino acids long. The CDR3 nucleotides are TGTGCCAGCCTACAGGGCAATCAGCCCCAGCATTTT. The encoded protein is CASLQGNQPQHF.

This clonotype is termed medium-sized. The chain is built from TRBV29-1 and TRBJ2-1; tentatively, D is TRBD1 (6 bases). Trimming left V 5 bases short and J 8 bases short, with 19 bases between. CDR1 SQVTM and CDR2 ANQGSEA come from the germline V gene. This CDR3 has 14 amino acids. The CDR3 DNA is TGCAGCGTTTCTGGACAGTCGATCGGCTATGAGCAGTTCTTC. It specifies CSVSGQSIGYEQFF.

In its sample, this clonotype ranks as medium-sized. The chain combines TRBV18 with TRBJ2-1; a weak D match, TRBD1 (5 bases). V lost 6 bases and J lost 12, with 12 bases in between. The germline V gene has CDR1 KGHSH and CDR2 LQKENI. The CDR3 totals 11 residues. The DNA for the CDR3 is TGTGCCAGCTCCACCAGGGTAGGGCAGTTCTTC. Protein sequence: CASSTRVGQFF.

This clonotype is judged medium-sized. The J gene is TRBJ2-1, the V gene TRBV5-6, with TRBD2 as a possible D gene (5 bases). The germline V gene has CDR1 SGHDT and CDR2 YYEEEE. Trimming stripped 0 bases from V and 5 bases from J, with 9 bases between. This CDR3 region has 14 residues. The CDR3 protein is CASSLGHGDNEQFF. CDR3 DNA: TGTGCCAGCAGCTTGGGGCACGGGGACAATGAGCAGTTCTTC.

This clonotype is termed medium-sized. This sequence joins TRBV18 and TRBJ1-4, with D unresolved. The germline V gene encodes CDR1 KGHSH and CDR2 LQKENI. The CDR3 length is 14 residues. Between the trimmed V and J ends, which lost 2 bases and 8 bases, there was a span of 12 bases. In DNA, the CDR3 is TGTGCCAGCTCACCAGGGGAGGGTCGCGAAAAACTGTTTTTT. Translated, it gives CASSPGEGREKLFF.

By frequency in the sample, this clonotype is medium-sized (0.01 to 0.1%). This chain uses TRBV5-1 with TRBJ2-2; 10 nucleotides agree with TRBD2. The CDR3 length is 17 residues. From germline, CDR1 is SGHRS and CDR2 YFSETQ. V lost 0 bases and J lost 4; bases outside the gene matches: 6. This chain's CDR3 is CASSLVKAGGPTGELFF. CDR3 bases: TGCGCCAGCAGCTTGGTTAAAGCGGGAGGGCCCACCGGGGAGCTGTTTTTT.

By share, this clonotype counts as medium-sized. V gene TRBV5-4 combines with J gene TRBJ2-5; D assignment may be TRBD1 or TRBD2 (6 bases each). The CDR3 sequence is 16 residues long. The germline gives CDR1 SGHNT, CDR2 YYREEE (reference sequence). The V and J ends lost 0 bases and 2 bases respectively, with 14 bases between them. CDR3 nucleotide sequence: TGTGCCAGCAGCTTGGGTCGGGGGCCGGGACAAGAGACCCAGTACTTC. Protein: CASSLGRGPGQETQYF.